This TCR beta chain stems from a study of shared clonotypes between healthy human individuals. Across the study: Those who served as donors were a couple of women and three men between the ages of 18 and 49. CD8 memory received one plate per donor, CD8 naive two, CD4 memory three and CD4 naive three. Study-wide results and caveats: On the whole, naive subsets had larger estimated richness than memory subsets had.

In regard to this clone: Its antigen is as yet unknown.

Assay used: immunoSEQ multiplex PCR; TCRdb lists only in-frame clones, some missing. Of 2 million to 2.5 million clones detected, approximately 94% appear once; the ten largest clones hold 0.85% to 1.3%. CDR1 and CDR2 from the germline V gene are GTSNPN and SVGIG (reference sequence). The CDR3 is made up of 14 amino acids. The naive CD8 fraction comprised CD45RO-negative cells positively selected for CCR7 and excluded terminally differentiated effector memory CD45RA+ cells. V is TRBV30 and J is TRBJ2-5; 7 bases agree with TRBD1. The J call is in doubt because the DNA end fits TRBJ2-7 better. The source is a man between 18 and 35 years old in good health. Sequencing input: naive CD8+ T cells sorted from blood. Written as DNA, the CDR3 is TGTGCCTGGGGACAGGAGAACTTCTCCTACGAGCAGTACTTC. Translation gives CAWGQENFSYEQYF.